Detailed here is one T cell receptor (beta chain). The V end was cut by 6 bases, the J end by 7 bases, with 6 bases between. Germline V gene lookup returns CDR1 LNHDA and CDR2 SQIVND (reference sequence). This CDR3 comprises 11 residues. The table came from immunoSEQ multiplex PCR; TCRdb's copy has only in-frame clones and leaves some out. The sample consists of some 2.4 million clones, roughly 93% of them appearing once. This entry comes from a study of shared clonotypes between healthy human individuals. The sequencing sample was made of naive CD4+ T cells from PBMCs. Subset here: CD45RA+ positively selected. V usage is TRBV19 and J usage is TRBJ1-4; D uncertain. This TCR was recovered from a man in his late teens or twenties in good health. Some clones in this sample may be carry-over from other donors' samples. The CDR3 loop is CASRRGEKLFF. CDR3 sequence (DNA): TGTGCCAGTAGGCGAGGTGAAAAACTGTTTTTT.